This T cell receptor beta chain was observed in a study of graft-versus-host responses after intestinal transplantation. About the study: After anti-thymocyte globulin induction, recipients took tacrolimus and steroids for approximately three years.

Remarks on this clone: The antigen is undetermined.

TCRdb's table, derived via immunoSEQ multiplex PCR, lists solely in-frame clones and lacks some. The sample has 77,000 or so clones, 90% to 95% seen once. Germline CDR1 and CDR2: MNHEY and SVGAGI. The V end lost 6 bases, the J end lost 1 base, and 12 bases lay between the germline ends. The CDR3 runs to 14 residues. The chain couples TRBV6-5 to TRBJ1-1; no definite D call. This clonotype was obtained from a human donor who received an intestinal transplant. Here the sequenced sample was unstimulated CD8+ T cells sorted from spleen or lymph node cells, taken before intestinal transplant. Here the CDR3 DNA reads TGTGCCAGCAGGTACCCAGGCAGGAACACTGAAGCTTTCTTT. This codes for CASRYPGRNTEAFF.